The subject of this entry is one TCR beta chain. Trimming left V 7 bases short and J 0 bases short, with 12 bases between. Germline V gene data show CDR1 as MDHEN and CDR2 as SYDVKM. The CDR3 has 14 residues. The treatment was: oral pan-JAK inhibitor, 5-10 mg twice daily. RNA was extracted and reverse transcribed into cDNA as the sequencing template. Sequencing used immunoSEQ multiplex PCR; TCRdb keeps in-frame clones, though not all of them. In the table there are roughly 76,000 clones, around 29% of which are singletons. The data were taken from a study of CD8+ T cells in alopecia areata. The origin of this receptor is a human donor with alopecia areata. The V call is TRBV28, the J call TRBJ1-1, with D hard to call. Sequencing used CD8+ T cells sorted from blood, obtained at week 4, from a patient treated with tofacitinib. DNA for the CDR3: TGTGCCAGCACTCCAAGGAGTCTGAACACTGAAGCTTTCTTT. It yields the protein CASTPRSLNTEAFF.